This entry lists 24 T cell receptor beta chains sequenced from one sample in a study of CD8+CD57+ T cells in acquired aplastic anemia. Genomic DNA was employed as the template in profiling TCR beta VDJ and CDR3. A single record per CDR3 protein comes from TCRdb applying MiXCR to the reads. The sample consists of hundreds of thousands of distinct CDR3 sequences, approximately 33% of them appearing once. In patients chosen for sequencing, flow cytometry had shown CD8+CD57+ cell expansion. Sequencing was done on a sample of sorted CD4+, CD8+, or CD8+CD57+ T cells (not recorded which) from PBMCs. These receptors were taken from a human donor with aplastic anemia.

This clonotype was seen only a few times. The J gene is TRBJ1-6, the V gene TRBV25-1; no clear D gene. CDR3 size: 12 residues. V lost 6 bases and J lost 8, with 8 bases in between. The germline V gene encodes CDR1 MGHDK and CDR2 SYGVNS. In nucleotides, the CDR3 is TGTGCCAGCAGGGCTCCAGATTCACCCCTCCACTTT. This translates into CASRAPDSPLHF.

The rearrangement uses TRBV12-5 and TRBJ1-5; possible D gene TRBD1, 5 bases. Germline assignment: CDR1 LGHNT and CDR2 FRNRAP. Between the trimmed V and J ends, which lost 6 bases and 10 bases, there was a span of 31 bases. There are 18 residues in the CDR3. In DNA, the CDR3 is TGTGCTAGTGGACAGCAACAATCACAAGGGACGCCACTTCAACCCCAGCATTTT. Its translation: CASGQQQSQGTPLQPQHF.

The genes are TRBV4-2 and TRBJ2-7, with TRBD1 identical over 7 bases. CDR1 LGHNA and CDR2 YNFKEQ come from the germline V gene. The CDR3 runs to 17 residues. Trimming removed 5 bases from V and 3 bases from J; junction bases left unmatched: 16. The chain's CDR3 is CASSSRESGGQFYEQYF. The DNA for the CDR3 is TGTGCCAGCAGCAGTAGAGAGTCAGGGGGACAATTCTACGAGCAGTACTTC.

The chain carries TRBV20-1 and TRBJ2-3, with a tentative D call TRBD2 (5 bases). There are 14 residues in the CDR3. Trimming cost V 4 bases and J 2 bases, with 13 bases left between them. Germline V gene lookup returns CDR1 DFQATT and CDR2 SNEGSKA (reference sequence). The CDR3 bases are TGCAGTGCTATCAGGCTAGCCAACACAGATACGCAGTATTTT. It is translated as CSAIRLANTDTQYF.

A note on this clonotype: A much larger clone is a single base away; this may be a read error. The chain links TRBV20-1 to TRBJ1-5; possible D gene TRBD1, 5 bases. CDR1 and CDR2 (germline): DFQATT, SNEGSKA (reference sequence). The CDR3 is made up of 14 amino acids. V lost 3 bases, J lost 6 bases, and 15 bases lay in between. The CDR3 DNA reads TGCAGTGCTAGTAAGGGGATTATTGGTCAGCCCCAGCATTTT. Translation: CSASKGIIGQPQHF.

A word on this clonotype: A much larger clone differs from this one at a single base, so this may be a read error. This CDR3 is CAGSFGTSHNSPLHF. The CDR3 DNA is TGTGCCGGCAGCTTTGGGACATCCCATAATTCACCCCTCCACTTT. The rearrangement uses TRBV7-9 and TRBJ1-6; a weak D match, TRBD1 (6 bases). The germline CDR1 and CDR2 sequences are SEHNR and FQNEAQ (reference sequence). CDR3 size: 15 residues.

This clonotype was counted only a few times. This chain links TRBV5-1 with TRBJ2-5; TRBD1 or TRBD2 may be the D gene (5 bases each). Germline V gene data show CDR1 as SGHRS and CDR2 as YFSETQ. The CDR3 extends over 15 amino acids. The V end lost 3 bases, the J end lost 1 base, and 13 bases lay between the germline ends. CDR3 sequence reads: CASSSLGAGQETQYF. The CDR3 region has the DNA TGCGCCAGCAGCTCATTAGGGGCGGGCCAAGAGACCCAGTACTTC.

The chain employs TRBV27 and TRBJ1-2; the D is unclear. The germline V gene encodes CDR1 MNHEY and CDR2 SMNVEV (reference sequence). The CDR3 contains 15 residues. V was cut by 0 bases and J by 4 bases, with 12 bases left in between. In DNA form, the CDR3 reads TGTGCCAGCAGTTTATCGGCGAGCGAGGTCTATGGCTACACCTTC. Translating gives CASSLSASEVYGYTF.

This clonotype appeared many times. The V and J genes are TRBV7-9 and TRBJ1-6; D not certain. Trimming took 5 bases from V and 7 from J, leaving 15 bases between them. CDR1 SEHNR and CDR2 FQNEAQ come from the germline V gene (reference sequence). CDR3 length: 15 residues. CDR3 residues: CASSPRGGMNSPLHF. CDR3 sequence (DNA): TGTGCCAGCAGCCCTCGGGGAGGGATGAATTCACCCCTCCACTTT.

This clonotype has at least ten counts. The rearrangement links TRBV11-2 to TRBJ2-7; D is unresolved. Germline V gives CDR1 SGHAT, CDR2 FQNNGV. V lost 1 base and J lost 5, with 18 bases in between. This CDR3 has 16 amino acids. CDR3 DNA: TGTGCCAGCAGCTTAGTAGCTGGGGTGCGCAGGAACGAGCAGTACTTC. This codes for CASSLVAGVRRNEQYF.

The CDR3 DNA is TGTGCCAGCAGCCAAGGGACCCGCCTCAGGGTCTACGAGCAGTACTTC. It codes for CASSQGTRLRVYEQYF. The rearrangement links TRBV7-8 to TRBJ2-7; the D gene could be TRBD1 or TRBD2 (5 bases each). The V gene lost 5 bases and the J gene lost 3 bases, with 20 bases spanning the gap. The germline V gene has CDR1 SGHVS and CDR2 FQNEAQ. CDR3 length: 16 amino acids.

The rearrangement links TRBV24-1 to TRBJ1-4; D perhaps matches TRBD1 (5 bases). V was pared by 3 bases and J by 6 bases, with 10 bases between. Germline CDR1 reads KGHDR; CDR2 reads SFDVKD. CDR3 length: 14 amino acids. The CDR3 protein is CATSDPGLDEKLFF. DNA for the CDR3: TGTGCCACCAGTGATCCGGGACTTGATGAAAAACTGTTTTTT.

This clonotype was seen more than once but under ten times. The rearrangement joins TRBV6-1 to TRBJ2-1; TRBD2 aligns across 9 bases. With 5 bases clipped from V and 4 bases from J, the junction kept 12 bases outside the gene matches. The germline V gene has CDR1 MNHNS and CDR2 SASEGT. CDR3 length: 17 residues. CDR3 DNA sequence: TGTGCCAGCAGTCGTCACCTTCTAGCGGGATTATACAATGAGCAGTTCTTC. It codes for CASSRHLLAGLYNEQFF.

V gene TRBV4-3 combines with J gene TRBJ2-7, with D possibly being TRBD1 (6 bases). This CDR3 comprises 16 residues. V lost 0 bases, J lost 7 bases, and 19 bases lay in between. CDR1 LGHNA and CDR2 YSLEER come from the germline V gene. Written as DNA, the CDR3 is TGCGCCAGCAGCCAAGATTGGGCCGGACCAAGGGGGGAGCAGTACTTC. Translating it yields CASSQDWAGPRGEQYF.

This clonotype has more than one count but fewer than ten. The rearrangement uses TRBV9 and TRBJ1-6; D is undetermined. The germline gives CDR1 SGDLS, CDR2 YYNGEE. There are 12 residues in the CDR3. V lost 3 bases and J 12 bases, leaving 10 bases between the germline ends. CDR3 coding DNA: TGTGCCAGCAGCGCACGCGGTGGACCCCTCCACTTT. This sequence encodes CASSARGGPLHF.

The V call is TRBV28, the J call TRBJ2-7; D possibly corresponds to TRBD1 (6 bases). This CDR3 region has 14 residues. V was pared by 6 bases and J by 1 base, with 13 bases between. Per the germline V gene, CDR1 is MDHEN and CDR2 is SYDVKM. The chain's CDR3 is CASSPGTLSYEQYF. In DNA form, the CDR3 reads TGTGCCAGCAGCCCCGGGACATTATCCTACGAGCAGTACTTC.

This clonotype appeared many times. CDR3 sequence reads: CSASRGGSYEQYF. In DNA form, the CDR3 reads TGCAGTGCTAGTAGAGGAGGGTCCTACGAGCAGTACTTC. This chain links TRBV20-1 with TRBJ2-7; a possible D gene is TRBD2 (6 bases). Germline V gene sequence: CDR1 DFQATT, CDR2 SNEGSKA (reference sequence). Between the trimmed V and J ends, which lost 3 bases and 1 base, there was a span of 10 bases. This CDR3 is built from 13 residues.

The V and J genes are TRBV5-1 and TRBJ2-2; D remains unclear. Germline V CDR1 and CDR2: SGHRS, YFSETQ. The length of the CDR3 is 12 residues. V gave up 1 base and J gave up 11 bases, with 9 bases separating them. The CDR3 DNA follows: TGCGCCAGCAGCTTGTCCCCTACCGAGCTGTTTTTT. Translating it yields CASSLSPTELFF.

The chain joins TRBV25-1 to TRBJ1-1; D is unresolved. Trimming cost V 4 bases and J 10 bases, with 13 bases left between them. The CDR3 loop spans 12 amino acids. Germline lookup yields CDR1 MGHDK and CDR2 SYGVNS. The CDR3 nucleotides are TGTGCCAGCAGTGCCCCAGTCGCTCGAGCTTTCTTT. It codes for CASSAPVARAFF.

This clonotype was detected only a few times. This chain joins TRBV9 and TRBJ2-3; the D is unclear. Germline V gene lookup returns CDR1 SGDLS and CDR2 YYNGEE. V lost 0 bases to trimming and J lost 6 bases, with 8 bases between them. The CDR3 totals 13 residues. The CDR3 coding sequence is TGTGCCAGCAGCGTAGTTTCCTCGGATACGCAGTATTTT. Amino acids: CASSVVSSDTQYF.

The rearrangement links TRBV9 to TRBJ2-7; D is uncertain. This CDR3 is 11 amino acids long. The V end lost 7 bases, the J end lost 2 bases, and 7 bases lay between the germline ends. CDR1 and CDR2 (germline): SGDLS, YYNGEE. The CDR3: CASGQAYEQYF. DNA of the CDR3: TGTGCCAGCGGCCAAGCCTACGAGCAGTACTTC.

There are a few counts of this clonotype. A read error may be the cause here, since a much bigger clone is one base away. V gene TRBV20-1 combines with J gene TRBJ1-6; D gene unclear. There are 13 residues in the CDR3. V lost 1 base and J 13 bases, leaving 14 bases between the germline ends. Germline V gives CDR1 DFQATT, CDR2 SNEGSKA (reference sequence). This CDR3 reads CSARGGPPSPLHF. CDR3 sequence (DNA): TGCAGTGCTAGAGGAGGGCCGCCCTCTCCCCTCCACTTT.

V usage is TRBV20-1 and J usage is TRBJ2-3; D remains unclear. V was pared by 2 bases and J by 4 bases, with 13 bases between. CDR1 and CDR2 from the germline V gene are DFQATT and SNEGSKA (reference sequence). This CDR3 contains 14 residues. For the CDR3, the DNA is TGCAGTGCTAGATTTTGGCCTCCCGCAGATACGCAGTATTTT. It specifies CSARFWPPADTQYF.

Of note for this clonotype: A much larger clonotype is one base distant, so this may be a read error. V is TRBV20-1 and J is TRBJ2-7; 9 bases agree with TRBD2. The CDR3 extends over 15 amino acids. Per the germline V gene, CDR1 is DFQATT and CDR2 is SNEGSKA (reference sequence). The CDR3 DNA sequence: TGCAGTGCTAGGACAATGGCGGGAGGGATCCACGAGCGGTACTTC. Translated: CSARTMAGGIHERYF.